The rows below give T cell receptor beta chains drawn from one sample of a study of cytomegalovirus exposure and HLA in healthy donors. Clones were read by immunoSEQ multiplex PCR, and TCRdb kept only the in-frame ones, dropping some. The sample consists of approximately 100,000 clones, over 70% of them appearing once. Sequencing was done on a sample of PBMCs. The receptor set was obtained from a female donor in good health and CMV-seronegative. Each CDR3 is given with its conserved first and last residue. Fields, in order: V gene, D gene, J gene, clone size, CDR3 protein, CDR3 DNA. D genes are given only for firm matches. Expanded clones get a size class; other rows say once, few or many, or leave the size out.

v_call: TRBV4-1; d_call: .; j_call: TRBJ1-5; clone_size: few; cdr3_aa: CASSQDLSRDQPQHF; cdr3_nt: TGCGCCAGCAGCCAAGATCTATCCCGAGATCAGCCCCAGCATTTT
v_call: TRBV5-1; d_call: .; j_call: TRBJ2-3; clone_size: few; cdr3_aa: CASSLFSSTDTQYF; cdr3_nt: TGCGCCAGCAGCTTGTTTAGTAGCACAGATACGCAGTATTTT
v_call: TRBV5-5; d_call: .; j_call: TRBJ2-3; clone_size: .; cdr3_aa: CASSLGAGGTDTQYF; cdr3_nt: TGTGCCAGCAGCCTGGGGGCGGGAGGCACAGATACGCAGTATTTT
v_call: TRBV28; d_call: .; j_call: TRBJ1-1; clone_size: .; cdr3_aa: CASSLWGVGTEAFF; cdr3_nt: TGTGCCAGCAGTTTATGGGGCGTCGGCACTGAAGCTTTCTTT
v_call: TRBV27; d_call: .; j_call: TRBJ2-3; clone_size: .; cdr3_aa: CASSLGGSADTQYF; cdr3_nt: TGTGCCAGCAGTTTAGGTGGGAGTGCAGATACGCAGTATTTT
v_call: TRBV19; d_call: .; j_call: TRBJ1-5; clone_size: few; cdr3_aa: CASNNQPQHF; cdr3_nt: TGTGCCAGCAACAATCAGCCCCAGCATTTT
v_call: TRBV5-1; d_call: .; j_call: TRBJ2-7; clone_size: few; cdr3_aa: CASSLAPQGYEQYF; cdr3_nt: TGCGCCAGCAGCTTGGCCCCCCAGGGGTACGAGCAGTACTTC
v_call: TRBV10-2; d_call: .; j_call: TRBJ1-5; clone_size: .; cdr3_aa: CASSDRDQPQHF; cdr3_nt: TGCGCCAGCAGTGATCGGGATCAGCCCCAGCATTTT
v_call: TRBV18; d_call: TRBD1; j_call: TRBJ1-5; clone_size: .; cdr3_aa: CASSRDQGGQPQHF; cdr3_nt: TGTGCCAGCTCACGGGATCAGGGGGGTCAGCCCCAGCATTTT
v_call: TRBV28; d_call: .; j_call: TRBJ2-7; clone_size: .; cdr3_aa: CASTLAGVTYEQYF; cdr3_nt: TGTGCCAGCACCCTGGCAGGGGTGACCTACGAGCAGTACTTC
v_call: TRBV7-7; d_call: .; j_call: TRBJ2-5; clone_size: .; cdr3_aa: CASSLGDSPRETQYF; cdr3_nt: TGTGCCAGCAGCTTAGGAGACAGTCCTCGGGAGACCCAGTACTTC
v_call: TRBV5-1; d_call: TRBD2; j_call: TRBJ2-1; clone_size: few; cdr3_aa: CASSSLAGEGNEQFF; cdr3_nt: TGCGCCAGCAGCTCATTAGCGGGAGAGGGCAATGAGCAGTTCTTC
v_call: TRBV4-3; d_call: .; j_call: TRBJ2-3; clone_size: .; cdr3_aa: CASSQDTGLSDTQYF; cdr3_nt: TGCGCCAGCAGCCAAGATACAGGGCTATCAGATACGCAGTATTTT
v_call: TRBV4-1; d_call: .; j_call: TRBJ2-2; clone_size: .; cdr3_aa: CASSQDWATGELFF; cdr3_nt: TGCGCCAGCAGCCAAGATTGGGCCACCGGGGAGCTGTTTTTT
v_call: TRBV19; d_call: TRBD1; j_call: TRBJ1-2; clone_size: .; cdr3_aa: CGQGLNYGYTF; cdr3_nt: TGTGGACAGGGCCTTAACTATGGCTACACCTTC
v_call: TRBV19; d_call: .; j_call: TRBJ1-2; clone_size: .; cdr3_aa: CASSEGVRGYTF; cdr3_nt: TGTGCCAGTAGCGAGGGGGTGCGTGGCTACACCTTC
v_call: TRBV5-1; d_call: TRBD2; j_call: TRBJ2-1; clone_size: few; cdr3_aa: CASSLDAGDSYNEQFF; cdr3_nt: TGCGCCAGCAGCTTGGATGCGGGAGACTCCTACAATGAGCAGTTCTTC
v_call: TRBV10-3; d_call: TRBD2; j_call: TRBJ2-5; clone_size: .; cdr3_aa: CAISGTSGLQETQYF; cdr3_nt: TGTGCCATCAGTGGGACTAGCGGGCTCCAAGAGACCCAGTACTTC
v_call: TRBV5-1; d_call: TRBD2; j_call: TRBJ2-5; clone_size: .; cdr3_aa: CASSRTSGSVQETQYF; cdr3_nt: TGCGCCAGCAGCAGGACTAGCGGGAGCGTACAAGAGACCCAGTACTTC
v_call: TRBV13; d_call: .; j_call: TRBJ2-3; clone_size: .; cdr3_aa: CASSLYPDTQYF; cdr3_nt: TGTGCCAGCAGCTTATATCCGGATACGCAGTATTTT
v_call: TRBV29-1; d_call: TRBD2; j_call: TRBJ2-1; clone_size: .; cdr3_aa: CSVERGTSGRSGYNEQFF; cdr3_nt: TGCAGCGTTGAAAGGGGGACTAGCGGGAGGTCCGGCTACAATGAGCAGTTCTTC
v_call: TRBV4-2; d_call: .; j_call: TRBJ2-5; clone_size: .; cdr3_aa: CASSQEDLGGTQYF; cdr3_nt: TGTGCCAGCAGCCAAGAGGACCTAGGGGGGACCCAGTACTTC
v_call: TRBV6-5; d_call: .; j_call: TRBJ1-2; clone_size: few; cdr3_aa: CASSYGRRYGYTF; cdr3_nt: TGTGCCAGCAGTTACGGCCGCCGCTATGGCTACACCTTC
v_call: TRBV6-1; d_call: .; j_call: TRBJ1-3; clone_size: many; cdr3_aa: CASHSSGNTIYF; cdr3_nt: TGTGCCAGTCACAGCTCTGGAAACACCATATATTTT
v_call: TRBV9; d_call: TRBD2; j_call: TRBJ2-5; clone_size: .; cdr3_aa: CASSAQGTSGTQETQYF; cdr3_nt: TGTGCCAGCAGCGCGCAAGGGACTAGCGGGACACAAGAGACCCAGTACTTC
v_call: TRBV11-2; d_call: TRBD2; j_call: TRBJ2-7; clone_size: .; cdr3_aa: CASRTPGLGAYEQYF; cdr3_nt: TGTGCCAGCAGGACCCCGGGACTAGGAGCCTACGAGCAGTACTTC
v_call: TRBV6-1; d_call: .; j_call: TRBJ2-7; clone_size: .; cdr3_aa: CASSEASWTEGTRAYEQYF; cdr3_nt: TGTGCCAGCAGTGAAGCCTCCTGGACAGAGGGCACTAGGGCCTACGAGCAGTACTTC
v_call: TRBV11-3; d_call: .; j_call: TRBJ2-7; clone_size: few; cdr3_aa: CASSEPSYEQYF; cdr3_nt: TGTGCCAGCAGCGAACCCAGTTACGAGCAGTACTTC
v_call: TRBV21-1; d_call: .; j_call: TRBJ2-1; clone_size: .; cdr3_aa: CAFLGGMSPQFF; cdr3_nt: TGTGCCTTCCTGGGGGGGATGTCCCCACAGTTCTTC
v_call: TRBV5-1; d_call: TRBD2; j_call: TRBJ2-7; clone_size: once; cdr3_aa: CASSSAGGTYEQYF; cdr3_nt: TGCGCCAGCAGCTCAGCGGGAGGAACCTACGAGCAGTACTTC
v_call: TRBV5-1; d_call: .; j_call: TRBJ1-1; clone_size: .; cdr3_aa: CASSFGPPGGTEAFF; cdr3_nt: TGCGCCAGCAGCTTTGGGCCTCCCGGGGGGACTGAAGCTTTCTTT
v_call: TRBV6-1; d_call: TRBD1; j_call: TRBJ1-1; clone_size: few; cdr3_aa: CATSGGMNTEAFF; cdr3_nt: TGTGCCACCTCAGGGGGGATGAACACTGAAGCTTTCTTT
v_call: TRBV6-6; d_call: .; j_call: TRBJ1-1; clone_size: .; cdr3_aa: CASSYGGGGNTEAFF; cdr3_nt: TGTGCCAGCAGTTACGGCGGCGGGGGGAACACTGAAGCTTTCTTT
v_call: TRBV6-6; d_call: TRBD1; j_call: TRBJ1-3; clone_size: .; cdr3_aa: CASRPRRTGGGNTIYF; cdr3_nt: TGTGCCAGCAGGCCCCGGCGGACAGGGGGCGGAAACACCATATATTTT
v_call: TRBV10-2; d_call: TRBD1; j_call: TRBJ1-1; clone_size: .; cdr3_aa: CASRGDRDMNTEAFF; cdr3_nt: TGCGCCAGCAGGGGGGACAGGGACATGAACACTGAAGCTTTCTTT
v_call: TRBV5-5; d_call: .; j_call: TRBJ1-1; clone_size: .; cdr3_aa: CASSPRQVWSEAFF; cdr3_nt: TGTGCCAGCAGCCCTCGACAGGTTTGGTCTGAAGCTTTCTTT
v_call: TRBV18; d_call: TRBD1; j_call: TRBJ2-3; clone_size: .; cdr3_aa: CASSTTGRTDTQYF; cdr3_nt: TGTGCCAGCTCAACGACAGGGCGCACAGATACGCAGTATTTT
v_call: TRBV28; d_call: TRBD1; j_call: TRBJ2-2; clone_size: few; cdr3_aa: CASSFYRGLNTGELFF; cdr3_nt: TGTGCCAGCAGTTTCTACAGGGGGCTAAACACCGGGGAGCTGTTTTTT
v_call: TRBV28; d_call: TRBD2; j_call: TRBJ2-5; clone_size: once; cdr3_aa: CASRQAGVQETQYF; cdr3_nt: TGTGCCAGCAGGCAAGCGGGAGTCCAAGAGACCCAGTACTTC
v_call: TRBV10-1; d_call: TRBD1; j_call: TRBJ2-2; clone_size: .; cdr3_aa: CASSEEDRELGGELFF; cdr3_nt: TGCGCCAGCAGTGAAGAGGACAGGGAGCTAGGTGGGGAGCTGTTTTTT
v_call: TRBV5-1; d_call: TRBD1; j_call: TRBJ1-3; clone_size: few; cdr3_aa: CASSDRVGNTIYF; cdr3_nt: TGCGCCAGCAGCGACAGGGTTGGAAACACCATATATTTT
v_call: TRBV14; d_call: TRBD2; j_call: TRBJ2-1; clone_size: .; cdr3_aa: CASSPLGLAPYNEQFF; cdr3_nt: TGTGCCAGCAGCCCCCTTGGACTAGCGCCCTACAATGAGCAGTTCTTC
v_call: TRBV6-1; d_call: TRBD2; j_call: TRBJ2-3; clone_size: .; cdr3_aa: CASSEGWASGGFTDTQYF; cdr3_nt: TGTGCCAGCAGTGAAGGGTGGGCTAGCGGGGGATTCACAGATACGCAGTATTTT
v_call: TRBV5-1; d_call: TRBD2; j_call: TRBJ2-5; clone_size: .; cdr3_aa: CASSLLGIAGINIGETQYF; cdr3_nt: TGCGCCAGCAGCTTGTTGGGTATAGCGGGAATTAATATCGGAGAGACCCAGTACTTC
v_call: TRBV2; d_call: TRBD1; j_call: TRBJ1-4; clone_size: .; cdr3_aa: CASSEAYRGRDNEKLFF; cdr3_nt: TGTGCCAGCAGTGAAGCGTACAGGGGGCGGGATAATGAAAAACTGTTTTTT
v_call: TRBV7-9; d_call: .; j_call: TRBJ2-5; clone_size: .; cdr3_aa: CASSVSQETQYF; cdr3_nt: TGTGCCAGCAGCGTCAGCCAAGAGACCCAGTACTTC
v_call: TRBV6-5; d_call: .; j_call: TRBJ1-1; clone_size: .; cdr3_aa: CASSYFRGTEAFF; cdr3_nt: TGTGCCAGCAGTTACTTCAGGGGTACTGAAGCTTTCTTT
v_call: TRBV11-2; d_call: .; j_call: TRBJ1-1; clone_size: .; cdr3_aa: CASSLGQLNTEAFF; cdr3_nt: TGTGCCAGCAGCTTGGGACAACTGAACACTGAAGCTTTCTTT
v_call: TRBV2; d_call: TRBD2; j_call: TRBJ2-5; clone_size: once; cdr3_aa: CASSDLAGREVYQETQYF; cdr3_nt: TGTGCCAGCAGTGACTTAGCGGGGCGGGAGGTGTACCAAGAGACCCAGTACTTC
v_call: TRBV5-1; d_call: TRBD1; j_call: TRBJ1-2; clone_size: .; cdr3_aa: CASSLAVDRGGYTF; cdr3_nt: TGCGCCAGCAGCTTGGCCGTCGACAGGGGAGGCTACACCTTC
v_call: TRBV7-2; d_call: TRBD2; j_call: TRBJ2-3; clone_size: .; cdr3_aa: CASSLWASGMGTDTQYF; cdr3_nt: TGTGCCAGCAGCTTATGGGCTAGCGGGATGGGAACAGATACGCAGTATTTT